The 4 T cell receptor beta chains in this list originate from one sample, sequenced in a study of blood T cell repertoires in COVID-19. Only in-frame clones appear in the TCRdb table, and some are missing; sequencing was by immunoSEQ multiplex PCR. Here the sample spans over 200,000 clones, roughly 80% being singletons. Sequencing used peripheral blood. The source of these receptors is a woman older than 75 with active or convalescent COVID-19.

The CDR3 sequence: CASSYTGTSGRANEQFF. For the CDR3, the DNA is TGTGCCAGCAGTTACACCGGGACTAGCGGGAGGGCCAATGAGCAGTTCTTC. V usage is TRBV6-2 or TRBV6-3 and J usage is TRBJ2-1; 16 positions agree with TRBD2. The CDR3 extends over 17 amino acids. The V segment lost 2 bases and the J segment 6 bases; nucleotides outside the gene matches: 4. Germline V gene data show CDR1 as MNHEY and CDR2 as SVGEGT.

This clone has just a few counts. V and J are TRBV12-3 or TRBV12-4 and TRBJ1-1, with TRBD1 identical over 8 bases. The V and J ends lost 6 bases and 1 base, in that order; junction bases with no gene match: 1. The CDR3 sequence is 13 residues long. The CDR3, as DNA: TGTGCCAGCAGACAGGGGGGGAACACTGAAGCTTTCTTT. It translates to CASRQGGNTEAFF.

Details on this clone: A clone one base away is much larger, so this may be a read error. J is TRBJ2-7 and V is TRBV12-3 or TRBV12-4; unclear D gene. CDR3 length: 12 amino acids. V lost 3 bases to trimming and J lost 3 bases, with 6 bases between them. The CDR3 nucleotides read TGTGCCAGCAGTTTCGCCTACTACGAGCAGTACTTC. Amino acids: CASSFAYYEQYF.

Many counts were recorded for this clone. The chain uses TRBV11-2 and TRBJ1-5, with TRBD1 matching over 12 bases. CDR3 length: 17 amino acids. The V gene end was trimmed by 1 base and the J gene end by 7 bases; junction bases not matched to a gene: 8. Germline-derived CDR1 and CDR2 are SGHAT and FQNNGV. CDR3 DNA: TGTGCCAGCAGCTTAGGGTGGGGACAGGGGGCAGGGCAGCCCCAGCATTTT. Its protein is CASSLGWGQGAGQPQHF.